A single sample is the source of the 26 T cell receptor beta chains below, sequenced in a study of control samples from healthy donors and cancer patients. Produced via immunoSEQ multiplex PCR; TCRdb's table is partial and in-frame only. Here the sample spans 65,000 to 75,000 clones, roughly 87% being singletons. The specimen was blood. The source of these receptors is a woman aged 45-65 years in good health.

This chain joins TRBV6-2 or TRBV6-3 and TRBJ2-5, with TRBD2 matching 12 bases. From germline, CDR1 is MNHEY and CDR2 SVGEGT. This CDR3 is built from 19 residues. J gave up 4 bases and V 4 bases, and 16 bases lay outside the gene matches. CDR3 residues: CASSSSPSRLAGVGETQYF. The DNA of the CDR3 is TGTGCCAGCAGTTCCTCCCCCTCAAGACTAGCGGGAGTGGGAGAGACCCAGTACTTC.

This CDR3 reads CASSVWGEAFF. CDR3 in DNA: TGTGCCAGCAGTGTCTGGGGAGAAGCTTTCTTT. The rearrangement joins TRBV2 to TRBJ1-1, with unresolved D. The CDR3 loop spans 11 amino acids. Germline values: CDR1 SNHLY, CDR2 FYNNEI. V was pared by 4 bases and J by 8 bases, with 8 bases between.

V is TRBV19 and J is TRBJ2-1; either TRBD1 or TRBD2 may supply D (6 bases each). There are 16 residues in the CDR3. The germline V gene encodes CDR1 LNHDA and CDR2 SQIVND (reference sequence). The V end was cut by 3 bases, the J end by 3 bases, with 15 bases between. The CDR3 reads CASSMGGPLGYNEQFF. The CDR3 nucleotides read TGTGCCAGTAGTATGGGGGGCCCCCTCGGCTACAATGAGCAGTTCTTC. The full variable domain, in which reference TRBV19 and TRBJ2-1 provide the parts outside the CDR3, is DGGITQSPKYLFRKEGQNVTLSCEQNLNHDAMYWYRQDPGQGLRLIYYSQIVNDFQKGDIAEGYSVSREKKESFPLTVTSAQKNPTAFYLCASSMGGPLGYNEQFFGPGTRLTVL.

This clone appeared a single time. The chain is built from TRBV7-9 and TRBJ2-5; TRBD2 might be the D (7 bases). V lost 5 bases to trimming and J lost 5 bases, with 24 bases between them. This CDR3 region has 17 residues. From germline, CDR1 is SEHNR and CDR2 FQNEAQ (reference sequence). The CDR3 coding sequence is TGTGCCAGCAGCCAGGGGAGGGGTAGCGGAGTCGGGGAGACCCAGTACTTC. Residues: CASSQGRGSGVGETQYF.

The chain combines TRBV10-3 with TRBJ2-6; TRBD1 might be the D (6 bases). The CDR3 has 20 residues. Germline V gives CDR1 ENHRY, CDR2 SYGVKD. V lost 0 bases to trimming and J lost 0 bases, with 18 bases between them. In DNA, the CDR3 is TGTGCCATCAGTGAGTCGATAGGTAGGGGGATTAGCTCTGGGGCCAACGTCCTGACTTTC. Encoded protein: CAISESIGRGISSGANVLTF.

The chain couples TRBV5-1 to TRBJ1-1; D unclear. V lost 1 base to trimming and J lost 5 bases, with 12 bases between them. Germline CDR1 SGHRS, CDR2 YFSETQ. CDR3 length: 14 amino acids. The CDR3, as DNA: TGCGCCAGCAGCTTGAGTTTATCGGGTACTGAAGCTTTCTTT. Its translation: CASSLSLSGTEAFF.

The rearrangement links TRBV5-4 to TRBJ2-7; D unclear. Trimming removed 1 base from V and 2 bases from J, with 10 bases in between. This CDR3 is built from 14 residues. CDR1 and CDR2 from the germline V gene are SGHNT and YYREEE (reference sequence). CDR3 bases: TGTGCCAGCAGCTTGCCCTCAGTTCCCTACGAGCAGTACTTC. It encodes CASSLPSVPYEQYF.

In DNA form, the CDR3 reads TGTGCCAGCATCGACTACTTCCGGGAATTCGGGCCGCCTTTCTTT. Its protein is CASIDYFREFGPPFF. The rearrangement uses TRBV28 and TRBJ1-1; D ambiguous. V was cut by 7 bases and J by 12 bases, with 27 bases left in between. This CDR3 has 15 residues. Germline CDR1 MDHEN, CDR2 SYDVKM. The whole variable domain, remainder taken from reference TRBV28 and TRBJ1-1, is DVKVTQSSRYLVKRTGEKVFLECVQDMDHENMFWYRQDPGLGLRLIYFSYDVKMKEKGDIPEGYSVSREKKERFSLILESASTNQTSMYLCASIDYFREFGPPFFGQGTRLTVV.

The rearrangement uses TRBV6-5 and TRBJ1-5, with D tentatively TRBD1 (6 bases). V was trimmed by 7 bases and J by 7 bases, leaving 20 bases between them. In germline, CDR1 is MNHEY, CDR2 SVGAGI. The CDR3 runs 15 residues. The CDR3 reads CASTSNRAGEQPQHF. The CDR3 DNA reads as TGTGCCAGCACTAGTAACAGGGCCGGGGAACAGCCCCAGCATTTT.

The chain links TRBV3-1 (or the pseudogene TRBV3-2) to TRBJ1-5, with 10 bases matching TRBD1. The CDR3 consists of 15 residues. Trimming took 3 bases from V and 4 from J; bases not matched to a gene: 3. Germline CDR1 is LGHDT and CDR2 is YNNKEL (reference sequence). The CDR3 region is CASSQTGGGNQPQHF. The CDR3, as DNA: TGTGCCAGCAGCCAGACAGGGGGCGGAAATCAGCCCCAGCATTTT.

The V and J genes are TRBV7-6 and TRBJ1-3; the match to TRBD1 covers 7 bases. The CDR3 runs 15 residues. CDR1 is SGHVS and CDR2 is FNYEAQ in the germline V gene. With 5 bases clipped from V and 0 bases from J, the junction kept 4 bases outside the gene matches. CDR3 protein: CASSVGTVSGNTIYF. As DNA, the CDR3 is TGTGCCAGCAGCGTGGGGACAGTCTCTGGAAACACCATATATTTT.

The V gene is TRBV5-6, the J gene TRBJ2-7; D possibly corresponds to TRBD1 (5 bases). The V end lost 3 bases, the J end lost 7 bases, and 17 bases lay between the germline ends. CDR1 is SGHDT, CDR2 YYEEEE, per germline. The CDR3 contains 14 residues. In DNA form, the CDR3 reads TGTGCCAGCAGCTACGACAGTATAGGCTTGGAGCAGTACTTC. Translating gives CASSYDSIGLEQYF.

The table lists this clone with a count of one. V usage is TRBV12-3 or TRBV12-4 and J usage is TRBJ1-5; a possible D gene is TRBD1 (5 bases). The CDR3 is 13 residues long. Trimming left V 4 bases short and J 3 bases short, with 7 bases between. CDR3 sequence: CASSYRPNQPQHF. DNA of the CDR3: TGTGCCAGCAGTTACAGGCCCAATCAGCCCCAGCATTTT.

This clone turned up a few times. The genes are TRBV5-4 and TRBJ2-7; 7 bases agree with TRBD1. V gave up 1 base and J gave up 4 bases; unmatched junction bases: 5. Per germline, CDR1 SGHNT and CDR2 YYREEE (reference sequence). The CDR3 extends over 14 amino acids. The CDR3 DNA is TGTGCCAGCAGCTTGTCGGGACAGCTGTACGAGCAGTACTTC. It yields the protein CASSLSGQLYEQYF.

This clone was counted only a few times. J is TRBJ2-3 and V is TRBV11-3; 9 nucleotides agree with TRBD2. V was pared by 5 bases and J by 4 bases, with 10 bases of the junction left unmatched. The germline V gene has CDR1 SGHNT and CDR2 YENEEA. This CDR3 comprises 16 residues. CDR3: CASSPGKREVADTQYF. CDR3 DNA sequence: TGTGCCAGCAGCCCCGGAAAGCGGGAGGTGGCAGATACGCAGTATTTT. The variable domain in full, with the rest retrieved from reference TRBV11-3 and TRBJ2-3, is EAGVVQSPRYKIIEKKQPVAFWCNPISGHNTLYWYLQNLGQGPELLIRYENEEAVDDSQLPKDRFSAERLKGVDSTLKIQPAELGDSAVYLCASSPGKREVADTQYFGPGTRLTVL.

The V gene is TRBV4-2, the J gene TRBJ1-1, with 7 bases identical to TRBD1. V gave up 0 bases and J gave up 6 bases; unmatched junction bases: 13. The V gene's germline CDR1 is LGHNA and CDR2 YNFKEQ. The CDR3 runs to 17 residues. In DNA form, the CDR3 reads TGTGCCAGCAGCCAAGAAGGCGGGAAGGGGGCTATACCTGAAGCTTTCTTT. This sequence encodes CASSQEGGKGAIPEAFF.

This clone was recorded only once. One end of the junction varies from germline; a read error may be responsible. The rearrangement links TRBV7-7 to TRBJ2-2; D call uncertain. Germline CDR1 SSHAT, CDR2 FNYEAQ (reference sequence). This CDR3 has 14 amino acids. For the CDR3, the DNA is TGTGCTAGCAGCCCAACTGCGAACACCGGGGAGCTGTTTTTT. This sequence encodes CASSPTANTGELFF. Full variable domain (remainder filled in from reference TRBV7-7 and TRBJ2-2): GAGVSQSPRYKVTKRGQDVTLRCDPISSHATLYWYQQALGQGPEFLTYFNYEAQPDKSGLPSDRFSAERPEGSISTLTIQRTEQRDSAMYRCASSPTANTGELFFGEGSRLTVL.

This clone is a singleton in its sample. The chain carries TRBV5-6 and TRBJ2-7, with a tentative D call TRBD2 (5 bases). The length of the CDR3 is 13 residues. Per the germline V gene, CDR1 is SGHDT and CDR2 is YYEEEE. V lost 2 bases, J lost 3 bases, and 9 bases lay in between. CDR3 sequence: CASSFSGSYEQYF. CDR3 bases: TGTGCCAGCAGCTTCAGCGGTAGCTACGAGCAGTACTTC.

This chain links TRBV5-1 with TRBJ1-4, with D uncertain. Germline V gene sequence: CDR1 SGHRS, CDR2 YFSETQ. The V gene lost 7 bases and the J gene lost 3 bases, with 10 bases spanning the gap. The CDR3 covers 13 residues. This CDR3 reads CASQEMSNEKLFF. The CDR3 nucleotides read TGCGCCAGCCAGGAGATGTCTAATGAAAAACTGTTTTTT. Variable domain in full (rest from reference TRBV5-1 and TRBJ1-4): KAGVTQTPRYLIKTRGQQVTLSCSPISGHRSVSWYQQTPGQGLQFLFEYFSETQRNKGNFPGRFSGRQFSNSRSEMNVSTLELGDSALYLCASQEMSNEKLFFGSGTQLSVL.

The V and J genes are TRBV6-5 and TRBJ2-7; D might be TRBD2 (5 bases). Germline CDR1 reads MNHEY; CDR2 reads SVGAGI. The CDR3 has 13 residues. The ends were cut back, 7 bases at V and 2 bases at J, with 12 bases in the middle. The DNA for the CDR3 is TGTGCCAGCAACCTCGGGGTACCCTACGAGCAGTACTTC. This translates into CASNLGVPYEQYF.

V gene TRBV6-2 or TRBV6-3 combines with J gene TRBJ2-7; 8 bases are shared with TRBD2. This CDR3 has 16 amino acids. The junction had 11 bases not matched to a gene; V was cut back by 4 bases and J by 3 bases. From germline, CDR1 is MNHEY and CDR2 SVGEGT. The CDR3 nucleotides are TGTGCCAGCAGTTCCCCGGGACTAGTAATTAACTACGAGCAGTACTTC. Amino acids: CASSSPGLVINYEQYF.

The J gene is TRBJ2-5, the V gene TRBV5-1; D ambiguous. The germline V gene encodes CDR1 SGHRS and CDR2 YFSETQ. The CDR3 covers 14 residues. Trimming shortened V by 1 base and J by 2 bases, and 9 bases separated the two germline ends. The CDR3 sequence is CASSLLSSQETQYF. The CDR3 bases are TGCGCCAGCAGCTTGTTGTCTAGTCAAGAGACCCAGTACTTC. Drawing the rest from reference TRBV5-1 and TRBJ2-5, the complete variable domain is KAGVTQTPRYLIKTRGQQVTLSCSPISGHRSVSWYQQTPGQGLQFLFEYFSETQRNKGNFPGRFSGRQFSNSRSEMNVSTLELGDSALYLCASSLLSSQETQYFGPGTRLLVL.

This sequence joins TRBV5-6 and TRBJ2-3; 8 bases are shared with TRBD2. This CDR3 contains 16 residues. Germline V lookup: CDR1 SGHDT, CDR2 YYEEEE. V lost 4 bases, J lost 4 bases, and 11 bases stayed unmatched. The CDR3: CASSPVGGRSADTQYF. CDR3 nucleotides: TGTGCCAGCAGCCCAGTTGGCGGGAGGAGTGCAGATACGCAGTATTTT.

The chain is built from TRBV7-3 and TRBJ2-1; a weak D match, TRBD2 (5 bases). The CDR3 contains 12 residues. Trimming shortened V by 5 bases and J by 7 bases, and 9 bases separated the two germline ends. The germline V gene has CDR1 SGHTA and CDR2 FQGTGA. CDR3 sequence: CASSPTGNEQFF. CDR3 in DNA: TGTGCCAGCAGCCCAACGGGGAATGAGCAGTTCTTC.

This clone was detected only once. This chain links TRBV30 with TRBJ1-2; D unresolved. The CDR3 has 13 residues. The germline V and J ends were trimmed by 4 bases and 0 bases, with 9 bases remaining between them. Germline CDR1 and CDR2: GTSNPN and SVGIG (reference sequence). In nucleotides, the CDR3 is TGTGCCTGGATGCTAGGGACTAACTATGGCTACACCTTC. It codes for CAWMLGTNYGYTF.

This chain links TRBV19 with TRBJ2-4; weak D call: TRBD1 (5 bases). Trimming removed 5 bases from V and 0 bases from J, with 20 bases in between. CDR3 size: 18 residues. Germline CDR1 and CDR2: LNHDA and SQIVND (reference sequence). Here the CDR3 reads CASSQGFRSALAKNIQYF. CDR3 nucleotides: TGTGCCAGTAGTCAGGGTTTTAGGTCCGCCCTAGCCAAAAACATTCAGTACTTC. Based on the CDR3 plus reference TRBV19 and TRBJ2-4, the full variable domain is DGGITQSPKYLFRKEGQNVTLSCEQNLNHDAMYWYRQDPGQGLRLIYYSQIVNDFQKGDIAEGYSVSREKKESFPLTVTSAQKNPTAFYLCASSQGFRSALAKNIQYFGAGTRLSVL.